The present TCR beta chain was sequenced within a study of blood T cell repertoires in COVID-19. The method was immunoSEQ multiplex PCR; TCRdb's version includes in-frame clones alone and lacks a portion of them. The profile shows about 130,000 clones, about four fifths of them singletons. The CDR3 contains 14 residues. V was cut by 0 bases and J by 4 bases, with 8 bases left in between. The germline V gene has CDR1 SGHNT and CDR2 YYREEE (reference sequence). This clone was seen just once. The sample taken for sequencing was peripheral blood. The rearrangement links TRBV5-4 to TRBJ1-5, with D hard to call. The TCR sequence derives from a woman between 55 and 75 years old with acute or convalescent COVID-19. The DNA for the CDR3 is TGTGCCAGCAGCTTGGGAGGCCAAAATCAGCCCCAGCATTTT. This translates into CASSLGGQNQPQHF.